This entry features one T cell receptor beta chain sequence. The sample belongs to a study of blood T cell repertoires in COVID-19. Libraries were prepared by immunoSEQ multiplex PCR; TCRdb keeps only in-frame clonotypes and omits some of them. The data contain about 20,000 clones, around nine tenths of them seen just once; the ten biggest clones take up approximately 12%. What was sequenced was peripheral blood. This TCR derives from a human donor in a cohort sampled during active COVID-19.

This chain's CDR3 is CASSVEAGLSGELFF. The CDR3 coding sequence is TGTGCCAGCAGCGTAGAGGCGGGGTTGTCCGGGGAGCTGTTTTTT. The chain recombines TRBV9 with TRBJ2-2, with D maybe TRBD2 (6 bases). V was trimmed by 0 bases and J by 6 bases, leaving 12 bases between them. Germline CDR1 reads SGDLS; CDR2 reads YYNGEE. The CDR3 is 15 amino acids.